The sequence of this T cell receptor beta chain was determined in a study of cytomegalovirus exposure and HLA in healthy donors. About the research overall: In an early release, HLA-typed donors contributed about 79 million unique TCR sequences. When 350 to 500 donors were genotyped, around 77% of them were found to fall in the Caucasian-associated ancestry cluster.

CDR3 length: 17 residues. V lost 5 bases and J lost 4; bases outside the gene matches: 9. The germline V gene has CDR1 SQVTM and CDR2 ANQGSEA. Note on this clone: What it binds is unknown.

The PCR employed 60 Vbeta primers together with 13 Jbeta primers. Produced via immunoSEQ multiplex PCR; TCRdb's table is partial and in-frame only. The sample has under 250,000 clones, approximately 78% seen once. The study's findings and limits: A further, later analysis showed that HLA-associated TCR beta chains (compared with equally common others) were more clonally expanded.

V is TRBV29-1 and J is TRBJ2-3; 16 bases are shared with TRBD2. The TCR originated in a male donor in good health and CMV-seronegative. The sequenced sample was PBMCs. CDR3 sequence: CSVSGTSGRAYADTQYF. The CDR3 nucleotides read TGCAGCGTTTCCGGGACTAGCGGGAGGGCCTATGCAGATACGCAGTATTTT.